Sequencing of this T cell receptor (beta chain) was carried out in a study of regulatory T cells. Patients aged 2 to 39 years had fewer naive and more memory CD4+ and CD8+ T cells. Regulatory (CD25-high CD127-low) and conventional (CD25-low CD127-high) CD4+ T cells were sorted separately. Amplification used 52 TRBV primers and 13 TRBJ primers. Sequencing was performed with immunoSEQ multiplex PCR; in TCRdb, only in-frame clones are kept and a portion is missing. In the table there are about 35,000 clones, about nine tenths of which are singletons. Findings and caveats of the study: In CD3G-deficient patients, conventional CD4+ T cells were enriched for hydrophobic CDR3 residues at positions 6 and 7.

The germline V and J ends were trimmed by 7 bases and 9 bases, with 18 bases remaining between them. The CDR3 consists of 13 residues. The germline V gene encodes CDR1 SGHRS and CDR2 YFSETQ. With respect to this clone: The antigen remains unidentified.

The chain carries TRBV5-1 and TRBJ2-3, with TRBD2 as a possible D gene (5 bases). The TCR was taken from a young adult with CD3G deficiency. Sample: conventional CD4+ T cells sorted from blood. CDR3 coding DNA: TGCGCCAGCGGTTTAGTTCCTACGGGGACGCAGTATTTT. Protein sequence: CASGLVPTGTQYF.